This TCR beta chain was found in a study of blood T cells in healthy people across ages (dated by TCRdb to the mid-2010s). Describing the broader study: In model experiments, roughly one uniquely barcoded TCR beta cDNA molecule per two T cells was captured by template switching. Four age groups were formed from the donors: young (average roughly 16 years), middle-aged (less than 40), aged (62) and long-lived (less than 85). For two donors (one aged 18 to 30 and one aged 80 or older), the study analyzed two additional independent replicas of 1 million unique cDNA reads from the same blood draw. The study measured age-related changes in TCR beta repertoire diversity using deep sequencing normalized with unique cDNA molecular identifiers. Findings and caveats that apply to the study as a whole: Since profiling was done on bulk unsorted PBMCs, naive and antigen-experienced compartments could not be conclusively compared. Compared with the aged group, more naive CD4+ T cells, fewer expanded clones and increased TCR diversity were shown by the long-lived group, suggesting age selection. There was a strong correlation between observed TCR beta diversity and the percentage of naive T cells measured by flow cytometry. Estimates of total diversity based on one million sequenced T cells were considered lower bounds and underestimates. The CMV infection status of donors was not known, potentially confounding age-related changes in expanded clonotypes. As age increased, observed TCR beta diversity per million T cells dropped in a roughly linear way, and a significant reduction was already evident by age 40.

Receptors were amplified or captured by 5' RACE. This sample was sequenced with an Illumina HiSeq 2500. A second about 7 to 12 cycle PCR used a sample-barcoded 5' primer and a J-beta primer mix. A unique molecular identifier was introduced onto each TCR beta cDNA molecule by a template-switch 5' adaptor carrying 12 random nucleotides. Each sample yielded at least 2.5 million CDR3-containing paired-end reads. First-strand cDNA synthesis was performed from all RNA using the Mint cDNA synthesis kit, with priming by a TRBC-specific oligonucleotide. Following uracil-DNA glycosylase treatment, a first 18-cycle PCR with universal primers M1SS and BC2_uni_R was performed on all cDNA. The source study handled its data this way. Normalization of each sample was performed by random selection of 1 million high-quality reads, each carrying a distinct molecular identifier. Instead of being binned into consensus sequences, reads with shared molecular identifiers were discarded. MiTCR, set to a Q25 quality threshold and the strictest error-elimination algorithm, was used for CDR3 identification, clonotype clustering and error correction. Lower-bound total TCR beta diversity was estimated with a nonparametric unseen species model using Euler transformation. TCRdb reanalyzed the raw reads on its own, using fastp at Q25 for trimming and MiXCR for clone calling, and kept in-frame beta chains. Each record represents a unique CDR3 protein, reported with the most common genes and DNA among its rows. The V and J calls and clone size are TCRdb's, not the authors'. The sample table lists roughly 500,000 distinct CDR3 sequences, approximately 25% of them with a count of one. 8.7% of the sample is in the top ten clones.

The V end loses 0 bases and the J end loses 0 bases, and a stretch of 13 bases separates them. From its cysteine to its phenylalanine, the CDR3 spans 17 amino acids. The only DNA kept is the CDR3, 51 bases in frame from the first base. The germline V gene encodes CDR1 MNHEY and CDR2 SVGAGI. Donors were 35 to 40 systemically healthy Caucasian individuals from Russia aged roughly 6 to 90 years. Each donor gave 8 to 10 milliliters of peripheral blood, drawn into EDTA-treated Vacutainer tubes. Ficoll-Paque density-gradient centrifugation was used to isolate PBMCs, with at least 7 million per sample. Total RNA was extracted from PBMCs with Trizol reagent, with at least 5 micrograms obtained per sample. For every donor, an aliquot of PBMCs went through flow cytometry to measure the percentages of naive CD45RAhigh/CD27high T cells. Note on this clonotype: The antigen it recognizes is unknown. Base quality data are lacking; no much larger clone is found one base away.

These records were also assigned to another study, of T cells of mothers and their children. From the second report: Nine systemically healthy Caucasian individuals served as donors, namely three mothers together with their six children. cDNA synthesis consumed the entire amount of extracted RNA, loaded at 1.5 ug RNA in each 15 ul reaction. In the second PCR, sample barcodes and 2-4 random nucleotides were introduced via the M1S primer. Each mother yielded over 10 million TCR beta CDR3 reads and each child roughly 2.9 million reads. TCR recombination output is similarly shaped by thymic selection in related and unrelated pairs, with a minor effect exerted by inherited differences. Related mother-child pairs always showed normalized repertoire overlap that was slightly higher than in unrelated mother-child pairs, though the difference was never significant. No persistent microchimeric T cell clones were found, with a detection sensitivity of 85 to 100 clones per million clonotypes. Deep NGS was used in the study to compare the TCR beta repertoires of mothers and children and to look for features that separate related mother-child pairs from unrelated individuals. Mothers averaged 40 +/- 4 years of age and children averaged roughly 12 +/- 4 years. After adapter ligation with NEBNext reagents, the libraries were sequenced on Illumina HiSeq 2000 with 100+100 nt paired-end reads. To avoid cross-contamination, the mother libraries and the child libraries were prepared a month apart and sequenced in separate runs. For each donor, somewhere between roughly 500,000 and 2,100,000 distinct TCR beta clonotypes were identified. Naive TCR beta clonotypes were estimated from low-frequency clonotypes matched to each donor's FACS-determined naive share, without sorting.

The specimen sequenced was blood. This sequence was found in a boy younger than 18 in good health. The chain was built from TRBV6-5 and TRBJ2-3, with the D gene call left open. The CDR3 loop reads CASSYSWSAVSTDTQYF. The nucleotide sequence reads as follows: TGTGCCAGCAGTTACTCGTGGTCTGCTGTTAGCACAGATACGCAGTATTTT.